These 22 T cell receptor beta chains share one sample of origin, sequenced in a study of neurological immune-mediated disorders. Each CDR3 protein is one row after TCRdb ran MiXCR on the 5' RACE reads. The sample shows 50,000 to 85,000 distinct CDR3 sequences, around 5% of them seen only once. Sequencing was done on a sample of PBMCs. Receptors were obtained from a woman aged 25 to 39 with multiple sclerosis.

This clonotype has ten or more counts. The DNA of the CDR3 is TGTGCCAGCAGCCAGACGAGCTCCTACGAGCAGTACTTC. Amino acids: CASSQTSSYEQYF. The V call is TRBV4-2, the J call TRBJ2-7, with D uncertain. V lost 3 bases and J 0 bases, leaving 6 bases between the germline ends. The CDR3 contains 13 residues. The germline V gene has CDR1 LGHNA and CDR2 YNFKEQ.

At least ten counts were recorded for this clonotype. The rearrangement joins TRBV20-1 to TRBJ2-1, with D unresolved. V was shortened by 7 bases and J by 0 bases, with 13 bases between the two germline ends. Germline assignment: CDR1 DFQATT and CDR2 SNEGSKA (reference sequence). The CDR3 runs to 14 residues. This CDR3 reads CSVPRVDSYNEQFF. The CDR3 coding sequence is TGCAGTGTGCCCCGGGTAGACTCCTACAATGAGCAGTTCTTC.

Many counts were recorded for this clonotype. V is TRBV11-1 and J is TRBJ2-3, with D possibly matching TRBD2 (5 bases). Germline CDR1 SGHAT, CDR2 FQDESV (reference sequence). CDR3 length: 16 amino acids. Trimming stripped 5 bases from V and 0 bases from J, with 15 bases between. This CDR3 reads CASSPRADLSTDTQYF. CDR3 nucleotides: TGTGCCAGCAGCCCCAGAGCGGATCTTAGCACAGATACGCAGTATTTT.

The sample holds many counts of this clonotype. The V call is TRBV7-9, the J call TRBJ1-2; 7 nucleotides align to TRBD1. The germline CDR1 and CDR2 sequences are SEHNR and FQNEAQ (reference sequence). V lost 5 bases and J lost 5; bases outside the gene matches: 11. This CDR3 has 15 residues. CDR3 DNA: TGTGCCAGCAGCCGTGAGGAGGGGGCGGCGTATGGCTACACCTTC. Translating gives CASSREEGAAYGYTF.

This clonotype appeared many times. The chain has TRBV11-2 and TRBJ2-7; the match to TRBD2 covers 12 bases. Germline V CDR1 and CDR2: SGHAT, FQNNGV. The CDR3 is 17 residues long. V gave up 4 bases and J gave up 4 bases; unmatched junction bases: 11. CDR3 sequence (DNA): TGTGCCAGCAGCTCCCCCCCCCTAGCGGGGGGGCCGTACGAGCAGTACTTC. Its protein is CASSSPPLAGGPYEQYF.

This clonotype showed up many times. CDR3 sequence reads: CASTPGQYGSPLHF. CDR3 coding DNA: TGTGCCAGCACCCCGGGGCAATACGGATCACCCCTCCACTTT. The chain combines TRBV12-3 or TRBV12-4 with TRBJ1-6; weak D call: TRBD1 (5 bases). Trimming removed 7 bases from V and 10 bases from J, with 17 bases in between. The length of the CDR3 is 14 residues.

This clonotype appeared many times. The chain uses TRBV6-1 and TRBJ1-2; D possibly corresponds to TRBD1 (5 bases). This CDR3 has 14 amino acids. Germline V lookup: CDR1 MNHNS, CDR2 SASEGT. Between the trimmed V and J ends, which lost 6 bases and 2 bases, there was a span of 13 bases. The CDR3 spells CASRKLGENYGYTF. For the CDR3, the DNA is TGTGCCAGCAGGAAATTGGGGGAAAACTATGGCTACACCTTC.

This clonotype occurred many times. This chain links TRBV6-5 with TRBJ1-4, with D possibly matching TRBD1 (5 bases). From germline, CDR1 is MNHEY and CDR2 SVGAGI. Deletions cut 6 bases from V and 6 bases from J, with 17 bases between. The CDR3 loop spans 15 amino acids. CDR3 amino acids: CASSYAAPGYEKLFF. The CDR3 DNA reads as TGTGCCAGCAGCTATGCGGCTCCAGGGTATGAAAAACTGTTTTTT.

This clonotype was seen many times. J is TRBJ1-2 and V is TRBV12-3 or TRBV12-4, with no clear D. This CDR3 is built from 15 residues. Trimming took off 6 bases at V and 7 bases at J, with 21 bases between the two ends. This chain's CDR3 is CASRPLNGPLGGYTF. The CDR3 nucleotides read TGTGCCAGCAGACCTTTAAACGGACCGCTCGGTGGCTACACCTTC.

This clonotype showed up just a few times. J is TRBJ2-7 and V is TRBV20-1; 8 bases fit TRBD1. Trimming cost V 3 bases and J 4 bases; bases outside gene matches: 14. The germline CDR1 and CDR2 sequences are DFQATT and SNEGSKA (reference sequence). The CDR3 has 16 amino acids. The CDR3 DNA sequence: TGCAGTGCTAGTTCCCCTTTCGGGACAGGAACTTACGAGCAGTACTTC. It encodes CSASSPFGTGTYEQYF.

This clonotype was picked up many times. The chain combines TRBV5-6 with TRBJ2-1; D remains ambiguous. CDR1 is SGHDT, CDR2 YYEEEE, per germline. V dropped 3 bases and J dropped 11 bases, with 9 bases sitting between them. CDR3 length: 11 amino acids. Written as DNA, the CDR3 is TGTGCCAGCAGCTCGGTAACCCAGCAGTTCTTC. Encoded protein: CASSSVTQQFF.

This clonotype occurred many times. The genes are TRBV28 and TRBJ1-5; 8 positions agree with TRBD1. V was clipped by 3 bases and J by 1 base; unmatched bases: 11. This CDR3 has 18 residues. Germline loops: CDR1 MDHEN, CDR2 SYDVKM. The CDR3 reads CASSFRITGGRSNQPQHF. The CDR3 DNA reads TGTGCCAGCAGTTTCCGAATAACAGGGGGTAGGAGCAATCAGCCCCAGCATTTT.

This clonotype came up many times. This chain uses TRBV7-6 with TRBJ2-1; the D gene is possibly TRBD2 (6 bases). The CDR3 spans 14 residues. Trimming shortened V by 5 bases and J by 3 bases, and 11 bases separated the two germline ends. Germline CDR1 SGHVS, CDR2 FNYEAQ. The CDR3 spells CASSRGLNYNEQFF. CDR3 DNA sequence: TGTGCCAGCAGCCGGGGACTGAACTACAATGAGCAGTTCTTC.

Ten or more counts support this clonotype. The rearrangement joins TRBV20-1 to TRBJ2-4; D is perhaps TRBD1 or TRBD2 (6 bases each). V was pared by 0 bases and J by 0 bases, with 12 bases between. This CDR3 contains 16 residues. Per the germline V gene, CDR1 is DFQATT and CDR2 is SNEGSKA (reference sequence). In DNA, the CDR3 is TGCAGTGCTAGAGATGGAGGGGGGCTAGCCAAAAACATTCAGTACTTC. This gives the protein CSARDGGGLAKNIQYF.

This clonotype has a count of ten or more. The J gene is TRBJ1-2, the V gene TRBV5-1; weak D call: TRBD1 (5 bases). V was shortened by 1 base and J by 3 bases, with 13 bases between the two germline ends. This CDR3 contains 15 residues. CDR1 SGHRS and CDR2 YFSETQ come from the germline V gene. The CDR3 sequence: CASSLSRGADYGYTF. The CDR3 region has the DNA TGCGCCAGCAGCTTGAGTAGGGGCGCGGACTATGGCTACACCTTC. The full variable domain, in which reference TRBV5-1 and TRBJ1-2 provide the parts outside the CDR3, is KAGVTQTPRYLIKTRGQQVTLSCSPISGHRSVSWYQQTPGQGLQFLFEYFSETQRNKGNFPGRFSGRQFSNSRSEMNVSTLELGDSALYLCASSLSRGADYGYTFGSGTRLTVV.

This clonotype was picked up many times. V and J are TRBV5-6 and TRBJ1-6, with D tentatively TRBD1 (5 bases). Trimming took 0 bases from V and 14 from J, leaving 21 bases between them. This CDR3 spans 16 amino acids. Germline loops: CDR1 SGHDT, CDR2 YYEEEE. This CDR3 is CASSLVPPRGFAALHF. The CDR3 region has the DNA TGTGCCAGCAGCTTGGTCCCTCCTAGGGGCTTTGCAGCCCTCCACTTT.

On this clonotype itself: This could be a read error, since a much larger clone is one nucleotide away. The CDR3 sequence is CASSSKAYEQFF. The CDR3 nucleotides are TGTGCCAGCAGTTCTAAAGCTTATGAGCAGTTCTTC. The V call is TRBV7-2, the J call TRBJ2-1; D remains ambiguous. The CDR3 consists of 12 residues. Germline V gene sequence: CDR1 SGHTA, CDR2 FQGNSA. V was shortened by 6 bases and J by 8 bases, with 11 bases between the two germline ends.

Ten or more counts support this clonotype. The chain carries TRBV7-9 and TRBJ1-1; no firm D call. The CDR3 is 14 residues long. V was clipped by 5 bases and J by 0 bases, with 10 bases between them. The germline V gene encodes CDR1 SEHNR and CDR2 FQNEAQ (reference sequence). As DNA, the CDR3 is TGTGCCAGCAGCATCGGAGGCATGAACACTGAAGCTTTCTTT. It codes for CASSIGGMNTEAFF. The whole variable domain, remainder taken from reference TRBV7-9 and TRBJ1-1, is DTGVSQNPRHKITKRGQNVTFRCDPISEHNRLYWYRQTLGQGPEFLTYFQNEAQLEKSRLLSDRFSAERPKGSFSTLEIQRTEQGDSAMYLCASSIGGMNTEAFFGQGTRLTVV.

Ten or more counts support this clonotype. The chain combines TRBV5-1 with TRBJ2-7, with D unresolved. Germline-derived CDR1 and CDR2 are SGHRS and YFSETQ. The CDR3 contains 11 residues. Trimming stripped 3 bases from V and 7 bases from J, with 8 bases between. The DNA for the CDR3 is TGCGCCAGCAGCTGGGGTGGGGAGCAGTACTTC. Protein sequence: CASSWGGEQYF. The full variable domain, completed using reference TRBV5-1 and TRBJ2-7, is KAGVTQTPRYLIKTRGQQVTLSCSPISGHRSVSWYQQTPGQGLQFLFEYFSETQRNKGNFPGRFSGRQFSNSRSEMNVSTLELGDSALYLCASSWGGEQYFGPGTRLTVT.

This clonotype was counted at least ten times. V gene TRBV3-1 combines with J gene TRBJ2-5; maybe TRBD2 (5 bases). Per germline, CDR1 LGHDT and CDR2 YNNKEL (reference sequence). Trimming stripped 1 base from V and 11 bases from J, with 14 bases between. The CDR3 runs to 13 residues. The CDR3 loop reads CASSQGGSGDQYF. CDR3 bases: TGTGCCAGCAGCCAAGGAGGGAGCGGTGATCAGTACTTC.

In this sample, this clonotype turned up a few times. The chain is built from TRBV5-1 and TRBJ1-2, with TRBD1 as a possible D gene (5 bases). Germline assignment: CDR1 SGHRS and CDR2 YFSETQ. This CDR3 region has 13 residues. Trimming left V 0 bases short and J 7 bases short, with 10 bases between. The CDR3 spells CASSLGGSGGYTF. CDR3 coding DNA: TGCGCCAGCAGCTTGGGGGGCTCCGGTGGCTACACCTTC. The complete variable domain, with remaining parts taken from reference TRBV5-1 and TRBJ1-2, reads KAGVTQTPRYLIKTRGQQVTLSCSPISGHRSVSWYQQTPGQGLQFLFEYFSETQRNKGNFPGRFSGRQFSNSRSEMNVSTLELGDSALYLCASSLGGSGGYTFGSGTRLTVV.

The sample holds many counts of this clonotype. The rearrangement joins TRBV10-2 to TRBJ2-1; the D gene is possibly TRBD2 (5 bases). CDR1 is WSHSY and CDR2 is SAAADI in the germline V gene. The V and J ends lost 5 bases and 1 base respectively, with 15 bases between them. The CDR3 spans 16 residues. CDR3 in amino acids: CASSQDWHRSYNEQFF. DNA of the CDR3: TGCGCCAGCAGTCAGGACTGGCATAGGTCCTACAATGAGCAGTTCTTC.